This T cell receptor (beta chain) emerged from a study of T cell repertoires in cytomegalovirus infection. Via MiXCR, TCRdb re-called the reads, giving one row per CDR3 protein. The table lists fewer than 200,000 distinct CDR3 sequences, more than 9% of them singletons. The sample was PBMCs. The receptor's source is a human donor in good health (CMV status not recorded). Some clones in this sample may be carry-over from other donors' samples.

The CDR3 loop reads CASSFSRGDEQFF. The CDR3 coding sequence is TGTGCCAGCAGCTTTTCCCGGGGTGATGAGCAGTTCTTC. This sequence joins TRBV7-3 and TRBJ2-1; D is possibly TRBD2 (5 bases). This CDR3 region has 13 residues. The ends were cut back, 3 bases at V and 8 bases at J, with 11 bases in the middle. Germline CDR1 reads SGHTA; CDR2 reads FQGTGA.